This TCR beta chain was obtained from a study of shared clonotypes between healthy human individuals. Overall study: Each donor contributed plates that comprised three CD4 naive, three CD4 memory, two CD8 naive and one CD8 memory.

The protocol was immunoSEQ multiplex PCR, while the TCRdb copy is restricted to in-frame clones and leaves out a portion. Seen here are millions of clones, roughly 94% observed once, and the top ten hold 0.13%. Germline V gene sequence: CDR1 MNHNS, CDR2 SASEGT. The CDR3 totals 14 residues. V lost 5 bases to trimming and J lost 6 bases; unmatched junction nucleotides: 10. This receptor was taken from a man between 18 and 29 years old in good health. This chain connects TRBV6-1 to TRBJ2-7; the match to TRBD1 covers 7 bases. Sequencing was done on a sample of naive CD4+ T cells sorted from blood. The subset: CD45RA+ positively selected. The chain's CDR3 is CASSTGTVRFEQYF. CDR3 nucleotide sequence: TGTGCCAGCAGTACCGGGACAGTTCGTTTCGAGCAGTACTTC.